What follows describes a single T cell receptor (beta chain). This clonotype occurred many times. The antigen this receptor binds is unknown. No per-base quality is available; no much larger clone lies one base away. This sample is part of a study of T-cell reconstitution after alpha-beta-depleted transplantation in children (dated by TCRdb to the mid-2010s). Looking at the study overall: Using TCR repertoire profiling, the study quantitatively followed how T-cell immune reconstitution unfolded in children after TCRalphabeta/CD19-depleted allogeneic hematopoietic cell transplantation.

Library generation was performed with PCR. These reads were obtained on an Illumina HiSeq 2500. TCR libraries were prepared with molecular barcoding, using unique molecular identifiers to normalize TCRbeta repertoire quantification. TCRdb applied fastp at Q25 and MiXCR to the public reads, then kept only in-frame beta chains. Each CDR3 protein gets just one entry, which takes the most common genes and DNA from the rows behind it. The sample table records around 370,000 distinct CDR3 sequences; around 10% of these occur just once. The ten largest clones represent less than 2.5% of the sample. Per the germline V gene, SQVTM is the CDR1 and ANQGSEA is the CDR2. Trimming at the junction amounts to 4 bases on V and 3 bases on J, and the germline ends lie 19 bases apart. The CDR3 runs 15 amino acids, cysteine and phenylalanine included. Just the 45-base CDR3 DNA is kept, in frame starting at base 1.

The TCR sequence derives from a human donor who donated a stem cell graft to a child with acute lymphoblastic leukemia. The V and J genes are TRBV29-1 and TRBJ2-7, with TRBD2 perhaps the D gene, on 7 matching bases. The sequencing used PBMCs from the stem cell graft donor, collected from the stem cell graft. Read as DNA, the sequence is TGCAGCGTTGCCTTCGTCCTAAGGGGGGGCTACGAGCAGTACTTC. The translation is CSVAFVLRGGYEQYF.